This TCR beta chain derives from a study of CD8+ T cells in alopecia areata. Extracted RNA was reverse transcribed, and the resulting cDNA served as sequencing template. Clones were read by immunoSEQ multiplex PCR, and TCRdb kept only the in-frame ones, dropping some. The sample consists of 150,000 to 200,000 clones, approximately 62% of them appearing once. There are a few counts of this clone. Other DNA sequences of this sample code for an identical CDR3. V gave up 0 bases and J gave up 5 bases, with 7 bases separating them. The CDR3 is 13 residues long. CDR1 GTSNPN and CDR2 SVGIG come from the germline V gene (reference sequence).

The sample here was CD4+ T cells sorted from blood, taken at week 0. This sequence originates from a human donor with alopecia areata. The chain uses TRBV30 and TRBJ1-4; no clear D gene. The CDR3 DNA reads TGTGCCTGGAGTGTCGGAAGCAATGAAAAACTGTTTTTT. This gives the protein CAWSVGSNEKLFF.